A single sample gave rise to the 27 T cell receptor beta chains below, sequenced in a study of regulatory T cells in long-lasting Graves disease. Time point in this sample: persistent/refractory GD, antithyroid drugs over 5 years with positive TRAb. PBMC-extracted RNA yielded the TCR library. Arm-PCR of CDR3 regions and iRepertoire HTBI primers were the basis on which TCR beta libraries were built. A single record per CDR3 protein comes from TCRdb applying MiXCR to the multiplex PCR reads. The data contain 400,000 or so distinct CDR3 sequences, about a quarter of them seen just once; the ten biggest clones take up over 25%. Specimen: peripheral blood mononuclear cells (PBMCs), collected when the disease was refractory, from a patient treated with antithyroid drugs. The receptors stem from a female donor with Graves disease.

This clonotype has a count of ten or more. The chain is built from TRBV27 and TRBJ1-2; a weak D match, TRBD1 (5 bases). The length of the CDR3 is 15 residues. With 5 bases removed from V and 5 bases from J, the gap between germline ends came to 18 bases. Germline CDR1 MNHEY, CDR2 SMNVEV (reference sequence). The CDR3 region has the DNA TGTGCCAGCAGTCCCCGATTGGACACTCGTTATGGCTACACCTTC. It is translated as CASSPRLDTRYGYTF.

This clonotype was picked up many times. One end of the junction does not line up with germline, which may come from a read error. The chain is built from TRBV5-1 and TRBJ1-1; unclear D gene. This CDR3 is built from 13 residues. The germline CDR1 and CDR2 sequences are SGHRS and YFSETQ. Here the CDR3 reads CASSSTLNTEAFF. The DNA of the CDR3 is TGTGCCAGCAGTTCAACATTGAACACTGAAGCTTTCTTT.

This chain joins TRBV19 and TRBJ1-5; D ambiguous. The germline V gene has CDR1 LNHDA and CDR2 SQIVND (reference sequence). Trimming took off 2 bases at V and 7 bases at J, with 6 bases between the two ends. There are 12 residues in the CDR3. The CDR3 spells CASSISEQPQHF. CDR3 sequence (DNA): TGTGCCAGTAGTATAAGTGAGCAGCCCCAGCATTTT.

The chain recombines TRBV7-9 with TRBJ2-4, with TRBD1 matching 9 bases. The germline V gene encodes CDR1 SEHNR and CDR2 FQNEAQ (reference sequence). The V and J ends lost 5 bases and 5 bases, in that order; junction bases with no gene match: 4. The CDR3 runs to 14 residues. The CDR3 spells CASSVDRGENIQYF. The CDR3 DNA sequence: TGTGCCAGCAGCGTGGACAGGGGAGAAAACATTCAGTACTTC.

This clonotype was seen repeatedly, ten times or more. V usage is TRBV2 and J usage is TRBJ1-4; TRBD1 matches 7 bases. The CDR3 has 15 residues. The germline V gene has CDR1 SNHLY and CDR2 FYNNEI. V shed 0 bases, J shed 4 bases, and the junction held 2 bases outside the gene matches. DNA of the CDR3: TGTGCCAGCAGTGAAGCGGGACAGAGTAATGAAAAACTGTTTTTT. Its protein product is CASSEAGQSNEKLFF.

The chain employs TRBV6-2 or TRBV6-3 and TRBJ2-7, with D tentatively TRBD1 (5 bases). This CDR3 has 16 amino acids. V lost 0 bases and J 5 bases, leaving 17 bases between the germline ends. From germline, CDR1 is MNHEY and CDR2 SVGEGT. The CDR3 loop reads CASSYSFGRDGDEQYF. The CDR3 DNA sequence: TGTGCCAGCAGTTACTCGTTCGGCAGGGATGGGGACGAGCAGTACTTC.

This clonotype appeared a few times. CDR3 sequence reads: CATSRTPSGLRTGELFF. The CDR3 DNA reads TGTGCCACCAGCAGAACCCCTAGCGGGTTAAGGACCGGGGAGCTGTTTTTT. The chain joins TRBV15 to TRBJ2-2; 8 bases are shared with TRBD2. Trimming cost V 2 bases and J 5 bases; bases outside gene matches: 10. Per the germline V gene, CDR1 is LNHNV and CDR2 is YYDKDF (reference sequence). The CDR3 is 17 residues long.

This clonotype was observed a handful of times. V is TRBV6-4 and J is TRBJ2-7, with 11 bases fitting TRBD2. Germline CDR1 reads MRHNA; CDR2 reads SNTAGT. The CDR3 length is 17 residues. V lost 3 bases and J lost 9; bases outside the gene matches: 16. The CDR3: CASSEALFATSGKGQYF. The CDR3 nucleotides read TGTGCCAGCAGTGAAGCGCTTTTCGCGACTAGCGGGAAGGGGCAGTACTTC.

Turning to this clonotype: A much larger clone lies one base from this, so it may be a read error. The CDR3 reads CARSVSDGSSYEQYF. The CDR3 coding sequence is TGTGCCAGAAGTGTATCCGACGGGAGCTCCTACGAGCAGTACTTC. The chain recombines TRBV6-1 with TRBJ2-7, with a tentative D call TRBD2 (6 bases). Germline CDR1 and CDR2: MNHNS and SASEGT. The CDR3 covers 15 residues.

The chain links TRBV20-1 to TRBJ1-6; D is ambiguous. Trimming removed 4 bases at V and 9 bases at J, with 13 bases between. The CDR3 is 13 amino acids. Germline-derived CDR1 and CDR2 are DFQATT and SNEGSKA (reference sequence). The CDR3 sequence: CSATTAARSPLHF. CDR3 sequence (DNA): TGCAGTGCTACGACTGCCGCGCGTTCACCCCTCCACTTT.

Here the CDR3 DNA reads TGTGCCAGCAGGAGCTTACTAGCGGCAACCTACGAGCAGTACTTC. It codes for CASRSLLAATYEQYF. V is TRBV5-5 and J is TRBJ2-7, with 8 positions matching TRBD2. Per the germline V gene, CDR1 is SGHKS and CDR2 is YYEKEE (reference sequence). Germline trimming cut 5 bases from V and 2 bases from J; bases unmatched to any gene: 9. The length of the CDR3 is 15 residues.

This chain uses TRBV6-1 with TRBJ1-6; tentative D call: TRBD1 (6 bases). Germline V gene lookup returns CDR1 MNHNS and CDR2 SASEGT. V dropped 5 bases and J dropped 0 bases, with 17 bases sitting between them. The CDR3 totals 18 residues. CDR3 in amino acids: CASSQSIRGSSYNSPLHF. The CDR3 DNA is TGTGCCAGCAGTCAAAGTATTAGGGGGAGCTCCTATAATTCACCCCTCCACTTT.

This clonotype was counted between two and nine times. The chain is built from TRBV30 and TRBJ2-5; TRBD2 aligns across 10 bases. Germline V gives CDR1 GTSNPN, CDR2 SVGIG (reference sequence). Trimming at V came to 0 bases and at J to 3 bases, leaving 7 bases not matched to a gene. This CDR3 contains 16 residues. CDR3 loop: CAWSVIHTSGKETQYF. CDR3 bases: TGTGCCTGGAGTGTAATTCATACTAGCGGGAAAGAGACCCAGTACTTC.

In its sample, this clonotype was seen a few times. This chain uses TRBV7-3 with TRBJ2-2, with 8 positions matching TRBD1. Per germline, CDR1 SGHTA and CDR2 FQGTGA. V was clipped by 5 bases and J by 1 base; unmatched bases: 6. This CDR3 spans 16 amino acids. The CDR3 here is CASSPRTGWNTGELFF. The CDR3, as DNA: TGTGCCAGCAGCCCTCGGACAGGGTGGAACACCGGGGAGCTGTTTTTT.

This clonotype was recorded a few times. V and J are TRBV7-2 and TRBJ1-5; D call uncertain. This CDR3 has 13 residues. CDR1 and CDR2 from the germline V gene are SGHTA and FQGNSA. V dropped 5 bases and J dropped 7 bases, with 12 bases sitting between them. The CDR3 bases are TGTGCCAGCAGCCTTCAGACGGGACAGCCCCAGCATTTT. It encodes CASSLQTGQPQHF.

This clonotype was counted a few times. The V and J genes are TRBV7-8 and TRBJ1-1; 8 bases agree with TRBD1. Germline V gene sequence: CDR1 SGHVS, CDR2 FQNEAQ. With V trimmed by 1 base and J by 0 bases, 4 bases remained unmatched. The CDR3 is 16 residues long. The CDR3 DNA sequence: TGTGCCAGCAGCTTAGGGACAGGGAATGTGAACACTGAAGCTTTCTTT. It yields the protein CASSLGTGNVNTEAFF.

This clonotype was picked up many times. The junction departs from the called germline gene at one end, perhaps through a read error. CDR3 DNA: TGTGCCAGCAGTTTAACAGGGGAGAGGTCCTACGAGCAGTACTTC. Translated, it gives CASSLTGERSYEQYF. The chain recombines TRBV5-1 with TRBJ2-7; 7 nucleotides line up with TRBD1. Germline CDR1 and CDR2: SGHRS and YFSETQ. This CDR3 is built from 15 residues.

The sample holds many counts of this clonotype. The CDR3 spells CASSSGLAPQETQYF. In DNA, the CDR3 is TGTGCCAGCAGTTCTGGACTAGCACCACAAGAGACCCAGTACTTC. This chain connects TRBV6-5 to TRBJ2-5; TRBD2 matches at 8 bases. CDR3 length equals 15 residues. Germline lookup yields CDR1 MNHEY and CDR2 SVGAGI. Trimming at V came to 4 bases and at J to 2 bases, leaving 6 bases not matched to a gene.

The rearrangement links TRBV5-1 to TRBJ1-1, with 10 bases fitting TRBD1. Germline loops: CDR1 SGHRS, CDR2 YFSETQ. This CDR3 is built from 15 residues. V lost 0 bases, J lost 5 bases, and 4 bases stayed unmatched. The CDR3 is CASSLGQGARTEAFF. DNA of the CDR3: TGCGCCAGCAGCTTGGGACAGGGGGCGAGGACTGAAGCTTTCTTT.

Worth noting for this clonotype: A much larger clone differs from this one at a single base, so this may be a read error. The chain uses TRBV2 and TRBJ1-1; D remains ambiguous. V dropped 5 bases and J dropped 4 bases, with 17 bases sitting between them. Germline V gene lookup returns CDR1 SNHLY and CDR2 FYNNEI. The CDR3 extends over 15 amino acids. In DNA form, the CDR3 reads TGTGCCAGCAGTAGCGAGTCCCAATGGAGCACTGAAGCTTTCTTT. Its translation: CASSSESQWSTEAFF. The full variable domain, its missing parts supplied by reference TRBV2 and TRBJ1-1, is EPEVTQTPSHQVTQMGQEVILRCVPISNHLYFYWYRQILGQKVEFLVSFYNNEISEKSEIFDDQFSVERPDGSNFTLKIRSTKLEDSAMYFCASSSESQWSTEAFFGQGTRLTVV.

Note on this clonotype: Being one base from a much bigger clone, this may be a read error. The CDR3 coding sequence is TGTGCCAGCATGACAGGGGGTGGCAAAAACACTCAGTACTTC. Amino acid sequence: CASMTGGGKNTQYF. This chain connects TRBV2 to TRBJ2-4; TRBD1 matches 9 bases. This CDR3 spans 14 amino acids. The germline V gene encodes CDR1 SNHLY and CDR2 FYNNEI. The whole variable domain, remainder taken from reference TRBV2 and TRBJ2-4, is EPEVTQTPSHQVTQMGQEVILRCVPISNHLYFYWYRQILGQKVEFLVSFYNNEISEKSEIFDDQFSVERPDGSNFTLKIRSTKLEDSAMYFCASMTGGGKNTQYFGAGTRLSVL.

This clonotype was counted many times. The gene calls are TRBV12-3 or TRBV12-4 and TRBJ1-1; 7 nucleotides line up with TRBD1. The CDR3 has 14 residues. After removal of 4 bases from V and 1 base from J, the junction contained 3 bases not matched to a gene. CDR3 nucleotides: TGTGCCAGCAGTTCGACAGGGTCGAACACTGAAGCTTTCTTT. Protein: CASSSTGSNTEAFF.

This clonotype was counted at least ten times. The chain combines TRBV6-1 with TRBJ1-1; tentative D call: TRBD1 (6 bases). V was cut by 4 bases and J by 6 bases, with 15 bases left in between. The CDR3 covers 14 residues. Germline-derived CDR1 and CDR2 are MNHNS and SASEGT. The CDR3 DNA reads TGTGCCAGCAGTGCAGACAGGTTATCACCTGAAGCTTTCTTT. Amino acid sequence: CASSADRLSPEAFF.

The rearrangement joins TRBV2 to TRBJ2-2, with a possible D match to TRBD1 (6 bases). This CDR3 comprises 15 residues. CDR1 and CDR2 (germline): SNHLY, FYNNEI. V was cut by 6 bases and J by 4 bases, with 15 bases left in between. The CDR3: CASREQGIGTGELFF. The CDR3 DNA sequence: TGTGCCAGCAGGGAACAGGGAATTGGCACCGGGGAGCTGTTTTTT.

V is TRBV28 and J is TRBJ2-3, with 11 nucleotides matching TRBD2. V was pared by 6 bases and J by 5 bases, with 13 bases of the junction left unmatched. Germline loops: CDR1 MDHEN, CDR2 SYDVKM. CDR3 size: 17 residues. In nucleotides, the CDR3 is TGTGCCAGCAGAACGGTTAGCGGGAGGGCCAAAAAAGATACGCAGTATTTT. It yields the protein CASRTVSGRAKKDTQYF.

The V gene is TRBV18, the J gene TRBJ1-5; D unresolved. CDR1 and CDR2 from the germline V gene are KGHSH and LQKENI. There are 15 residues in the CDR3. V dropped 3 bases and J dropped 7 bases, with 16 bases sitting between them. The CDR3 loop is CASSPQDLVGQPQHF. The CDR3 DNA follows: TGTGCCAGCTCACCCCAAGACTTAGTTGGCCAGCCCCAGCATTTT.

The CDR3 DNA is TGCAGTGCTAGGGAAGGCAGGGGGCGAGGAGAGACCCAGTACTTC. It translates to CSAREGRGRGETQYF. The genes are TRBV20-1 and TRBJ2-5, with 8 bases lining up with TRBD1. This CDR3 has 15 residues. The germline gives CDR1 DFQATT, CDR2 SNEGSKA (reference sequence). With 3 bases clipped from V and 4 bases from J, the junction kept 10 bases outside the gene matches.